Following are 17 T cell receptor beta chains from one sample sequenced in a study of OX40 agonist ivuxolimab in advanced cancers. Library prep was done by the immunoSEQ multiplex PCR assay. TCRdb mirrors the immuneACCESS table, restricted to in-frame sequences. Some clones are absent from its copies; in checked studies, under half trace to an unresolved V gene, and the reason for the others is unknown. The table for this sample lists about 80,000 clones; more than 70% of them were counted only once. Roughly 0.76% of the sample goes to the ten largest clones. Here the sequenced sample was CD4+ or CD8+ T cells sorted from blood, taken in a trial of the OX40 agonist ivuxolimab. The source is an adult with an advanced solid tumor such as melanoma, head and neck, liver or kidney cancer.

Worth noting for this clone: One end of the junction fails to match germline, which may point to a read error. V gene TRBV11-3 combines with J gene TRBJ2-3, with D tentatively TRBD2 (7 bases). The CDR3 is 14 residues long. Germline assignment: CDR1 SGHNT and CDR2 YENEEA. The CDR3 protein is CASSSEVGGASQTF. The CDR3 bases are TGTGCCAGCAGCTCCGAAGTGGGGGGGGCTAGCCAAACATTT.

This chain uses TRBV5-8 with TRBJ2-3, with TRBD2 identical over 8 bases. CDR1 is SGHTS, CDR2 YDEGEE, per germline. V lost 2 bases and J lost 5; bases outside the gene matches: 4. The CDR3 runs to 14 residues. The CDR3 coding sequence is TGTGCCAGCAGCTTTCGAGCGGGAGTAGATACGCAGTATTTT. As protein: CASSFRAGVDTQYF.

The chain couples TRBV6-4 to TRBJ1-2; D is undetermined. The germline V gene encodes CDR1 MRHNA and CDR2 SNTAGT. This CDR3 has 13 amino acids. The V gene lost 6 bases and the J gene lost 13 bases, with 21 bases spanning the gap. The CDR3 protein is CASSPIVPSSSTF. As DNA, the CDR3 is TGTGCCAGCAGCCCCATTGTCCCCTCGAGTAGCACCTTC.

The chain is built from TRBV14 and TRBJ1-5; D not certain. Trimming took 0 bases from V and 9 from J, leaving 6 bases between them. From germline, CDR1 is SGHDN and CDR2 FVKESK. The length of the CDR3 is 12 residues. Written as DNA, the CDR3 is TGTGCCAGCAGCCAAGATATAGGGCCCCAGCATTTT. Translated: CASSQDIGPQHF.

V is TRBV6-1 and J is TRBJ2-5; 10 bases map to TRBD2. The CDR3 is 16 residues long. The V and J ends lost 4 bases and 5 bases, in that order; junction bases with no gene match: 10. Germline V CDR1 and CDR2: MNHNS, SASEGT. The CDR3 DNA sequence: TGTGCCAGCAGTGGATGGGAGCGGGGGGGATTTGAGACCCAGTACTTC. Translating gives CASSGWERGGFETQYF.

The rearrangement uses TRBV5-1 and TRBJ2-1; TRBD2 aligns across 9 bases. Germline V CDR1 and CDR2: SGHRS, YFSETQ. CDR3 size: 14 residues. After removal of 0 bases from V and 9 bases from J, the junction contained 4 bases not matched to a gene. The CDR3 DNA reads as TGCGCCAGCAGCTTGGGTAGCGGGGGTGGTGAGCAGTTCTTC. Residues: CASSLGSGGGEQFF.

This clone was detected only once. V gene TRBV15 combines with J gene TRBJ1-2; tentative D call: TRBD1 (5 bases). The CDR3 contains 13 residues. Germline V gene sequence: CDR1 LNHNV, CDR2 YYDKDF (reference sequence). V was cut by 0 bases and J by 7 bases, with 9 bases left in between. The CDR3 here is CATSRDGGSGYTF. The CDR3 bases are TGTGCCACCAGCAGAGATGGGGGGAGTGGCTACACCTTC.

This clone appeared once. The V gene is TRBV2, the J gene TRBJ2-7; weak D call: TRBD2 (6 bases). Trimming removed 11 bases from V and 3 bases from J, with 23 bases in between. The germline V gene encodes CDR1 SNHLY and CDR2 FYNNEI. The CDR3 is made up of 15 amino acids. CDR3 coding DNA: TGTGCCTACACTCACTCGGGACTGGGCGACTACGAGCAGTACTTC. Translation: CAYTHSGLGDYEQYF.

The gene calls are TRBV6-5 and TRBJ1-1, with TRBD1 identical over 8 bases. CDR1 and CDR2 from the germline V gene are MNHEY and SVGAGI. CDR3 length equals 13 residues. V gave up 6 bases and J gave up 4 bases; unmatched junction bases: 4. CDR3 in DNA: TGTGCCAGCAGCCAAACAGGGGGCACTGAAGCTTTCTTT. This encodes CASSQTGGTEAFF.

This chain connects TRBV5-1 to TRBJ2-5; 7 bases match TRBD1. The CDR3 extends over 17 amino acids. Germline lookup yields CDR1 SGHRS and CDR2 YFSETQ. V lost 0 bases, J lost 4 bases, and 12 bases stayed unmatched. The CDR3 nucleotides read TGCGCCAGCAGCTTGGGAGTAGGACAGGTTGCCGGAGAGACCCAGTACTTC. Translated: CASSLGVGQVAGETQYF. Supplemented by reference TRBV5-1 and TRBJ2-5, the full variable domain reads KAGVTQTPRYLIKTRGQQVTLSCSPISGHRSVSWYQQTPGQGLQFLFEYFSETQRNKGNFPGRFSGRQFSNSRSEMNVSTLELGDSALYLCASSLGVGQVAGETQYFGPGTRLLVL.

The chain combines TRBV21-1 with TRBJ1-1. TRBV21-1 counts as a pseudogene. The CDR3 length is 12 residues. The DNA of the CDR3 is TGTGCAGGGGAGCGGATGAACACTGAAGCTTTCTTT. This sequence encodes CAGERMNTEAFF.

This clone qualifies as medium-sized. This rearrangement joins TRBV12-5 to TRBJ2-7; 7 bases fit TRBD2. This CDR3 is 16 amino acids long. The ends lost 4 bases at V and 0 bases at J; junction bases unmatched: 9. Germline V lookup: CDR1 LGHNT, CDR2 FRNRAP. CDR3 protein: CASGSGKGGSSYEQYF. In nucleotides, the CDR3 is TGTGCTAGTGGTTCCGGCAAGGGCGGGAGCTCCTACGAGCAGTACTTC.

The CDR3 region is CSVPIGDYGYTF. In DNA, the CDR3 is TGCAGCGTTCCTATAGGAGACTATGGCTACACCTTC. The rearrangement uses TRBV29-1 and TRBJ1-2, with D unresolved. V gave up 5 bases and J gave up 3 bases, with 10 bases separating them. The CDR3 is made up of 12 amino acids. Germline values: CDR1 SQVTM, CDR2 ANQGSEA.

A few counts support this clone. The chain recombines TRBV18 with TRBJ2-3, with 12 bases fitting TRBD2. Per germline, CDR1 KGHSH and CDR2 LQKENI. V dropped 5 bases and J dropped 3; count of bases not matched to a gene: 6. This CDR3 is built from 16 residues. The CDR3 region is CASSSRTSGKTDTQYF. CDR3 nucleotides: TGTGCCAGCTCATCGCGGACTAGCGGGAAAACAGATACGCAGTATTTT. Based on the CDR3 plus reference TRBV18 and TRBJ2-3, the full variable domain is NAGVMQNPRHLVRRRGQEARLRCSPMKGHSHVYWYRQLPEEGLKFMVYLQKENIIDESGMPKERFSAEFPKEGPSILRIQQVVRGDSAAYFCASSSRTSGKTDTQYFGPGTRLTVL.

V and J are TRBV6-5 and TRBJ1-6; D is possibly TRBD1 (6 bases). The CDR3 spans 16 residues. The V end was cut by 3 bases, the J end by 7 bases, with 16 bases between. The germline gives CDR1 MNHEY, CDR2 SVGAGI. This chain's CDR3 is CASSYGVGQLNSPLHF. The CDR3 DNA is TGTGCCAGCAGTTATGGGGTCGGACAGTTGAATTCACCCCTCCACTTT.

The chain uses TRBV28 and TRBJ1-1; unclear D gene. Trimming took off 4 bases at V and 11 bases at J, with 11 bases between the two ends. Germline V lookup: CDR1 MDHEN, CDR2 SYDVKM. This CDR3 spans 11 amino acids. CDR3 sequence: CASSSWEDAFF. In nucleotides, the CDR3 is TGTGCCAGCAGTTCCTGGGAAGACGCTTTCTTT.

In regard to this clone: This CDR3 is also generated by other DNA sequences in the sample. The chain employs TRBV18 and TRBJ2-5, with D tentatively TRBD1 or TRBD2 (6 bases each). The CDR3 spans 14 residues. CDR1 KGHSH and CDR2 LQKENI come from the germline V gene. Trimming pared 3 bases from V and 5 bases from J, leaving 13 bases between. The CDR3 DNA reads TGTGCCAGCTCACCGGGGGGCCCCGGGGAGACCCAGTACTTC. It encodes CASSPGGPGETQYF. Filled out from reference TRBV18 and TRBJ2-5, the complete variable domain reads NAGVMQNPRHLVRRRGQEARLRCSPMKGHSHVYWYRQLPEEGLKFMVYLQKENIIDESGMPKERFSAEFPKEGPSILRIQQVVRGDSAAYFCASSPGGPGETQYFGPGTRLLVL.